This TCR beta chain was retrieved from a study of tumor-infiltrating lymphocytes in localized non-small cell lung cancer. About the research overall: Patients included smokers and never-smokers with various histologies, some sampled after neoadjuvant chemotherapy. Each patient gave resected tumor and non-adjacent uninvolved lung tissue.

V lost 1 base and J lost 0, with 10 bases in between. This CDR3 is 15 amino acids long. Germline values: CDR1 SEHNR, CDR2 FQNEAQ (reference sequence). As for this clone: The antigen remains unidentified.

Broader study findings: T-cell fraction did not differ between immunotypes IM1 and IM2.

Using immunoSEQ multiplex PCR, the repertoire was profiled, and TCRdb retains in-frame clones only, with some absent. There are approximately 13,000 clones in the sample; around 74% occur only once, and around 12% lies in the top ten. The chain employs TRBV7-9 and TRBJ2-7; D unclear. The sequenced sample consisted of lung tumor tissue. This TCR derives from a human donor with non-small cell lung cancer. The CDR3 protein is CASSLDPQSSYEQYF. In nucleotides, the CDR3 is TGTGCCAGCAGCTTAGATCCCCAAAGCTCCTACGAGCAGTACTTC.